These T cell receptor beta chains were read from a single sample in a study of T cell responses to AZD1222 COVID-19 vaccine. Profiling relied on immunoSEQ multiplex PCR, and the TCRdb table lists in-frame clones only, not all of them. The sample holds approximately 94,000 clones; nearly 95% are singletons and the top ten take more than 1.5%. The starting material was peripheral blood, obtained on day 0 of AZD1222 vaccination. The receptor source for this set is an adult in good health. CDR3s include the opening cysteine and the closing phenylalanine or tryptophan. The order of the fields is V gene, D gene, J gene, clone size, CDR3 protein, CDR3 DNA. D genes are given only for firm matches. Clone sizes are given selectively: once, few, many, or a class where the clone is expanded.

TRBV4-2,TRBD1,TRBJ1-5,.,CASSQEGTGDFSQPQHF,TGTGCCAGCAGCCAGGAAGGGACAGGGGATTTCAGTCAGCCCCAGCATTTT
TRBV12-3/TRBV12-4,.,TRBJ1-2,once,CASRSGGFGGYTF,TGTGCCAGCAGATCGGGGGGGTTCGGAGGCTACACCTTC
TRBV20-1,.,TRBJ2-4,.,CSASDSLAKNIQYF,TGCAGTGCTAGTGACAGTCTAGCCAAAAACATTCAGTACTTC
TRBV5-1,.,TRBJ2-5,.,CASSLVLGSQETQYF,TGCGCCAGCAGCTTGGTATTAGGCAGCCAAGAGACCCAGTACTTC
TRBV14,.,TRBJ1-2,.,CASSQEAPANYGYTF,TGTGCCAGCAGCCAAGAAGCCCCAGCTAACTATGGCTACACCTTC
TRBV18,.,TRBJ1-2,.,CASSPLEEDYGYTF,TGTGCCAGCTCACCACTCGAGGAGGACTATGGCTACACCTTC
TRBV11-3,TRBD2,TRBJ2-1,.,CASSRGRSRDNEQFF,TGTGCCAGCAGCCGCGGGAGGTCCCGGGACAATGAGCAGTTCTTC
TRBV5-1,TRBD2,TRBJ2-3,.,CASSFPLLTRTVLAGEVTDTQYF,TGCGCCAGCAGCTTTCCCCTCCTTACTAGGACAGTCCTAGCGGGGGAGGTCACAGATACGCAGTATTTT
TRBV6-2/TRBV6-3,TRBD1,TRBJ2-1,.,CASSYFDRDNEQFF,TGTGCCAGCAGTTACTTTGACAGGGACAATGAGCAGTTCTTC
TRBV2,.,TRBJ2-2,.,CASRGDTRNTGELFF,TGTGCCAGCAGAGGAGACACAAGGAACACCGGGGAGCTGTTTTTT